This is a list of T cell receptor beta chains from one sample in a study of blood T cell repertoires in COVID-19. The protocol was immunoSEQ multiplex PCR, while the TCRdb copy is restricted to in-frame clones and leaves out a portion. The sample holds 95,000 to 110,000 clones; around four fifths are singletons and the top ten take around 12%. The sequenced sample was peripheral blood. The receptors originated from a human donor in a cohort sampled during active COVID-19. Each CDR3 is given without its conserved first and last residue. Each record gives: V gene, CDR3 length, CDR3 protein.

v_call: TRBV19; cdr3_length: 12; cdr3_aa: ASSLSGTGSEAF
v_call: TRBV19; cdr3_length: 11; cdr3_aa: ASSTGDSYEQY
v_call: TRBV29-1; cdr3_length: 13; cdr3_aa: SVGLTAQWNTEAF
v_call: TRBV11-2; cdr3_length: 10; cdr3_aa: ASSLEHYEQY
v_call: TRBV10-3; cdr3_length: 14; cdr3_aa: AISESGASLNTEAF
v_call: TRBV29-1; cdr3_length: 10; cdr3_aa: SVFDRGYGYT
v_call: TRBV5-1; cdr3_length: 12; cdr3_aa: ASSQTTGGYGYT
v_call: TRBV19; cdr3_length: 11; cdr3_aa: ASSWRRREKLF
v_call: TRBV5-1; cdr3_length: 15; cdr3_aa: ASRDLDRASSYNEQF
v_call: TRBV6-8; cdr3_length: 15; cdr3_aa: ASSLPMDRECEQPQH
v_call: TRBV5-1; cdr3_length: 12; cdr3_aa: ASSLGTANYGYT
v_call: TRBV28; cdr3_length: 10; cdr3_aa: ASSTRGRPQH
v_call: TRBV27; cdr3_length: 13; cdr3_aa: ASSPLPGTGGEQY
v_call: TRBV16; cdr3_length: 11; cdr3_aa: ASARDRGTEQY
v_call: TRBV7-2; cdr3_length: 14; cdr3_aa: ASSRDRGSLEYGYT
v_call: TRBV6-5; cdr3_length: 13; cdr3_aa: ASSPGTGRTDTQY
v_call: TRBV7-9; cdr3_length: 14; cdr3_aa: ASSLVTSGALYEQY
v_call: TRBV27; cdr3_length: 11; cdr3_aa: ASSLSPGWGYT
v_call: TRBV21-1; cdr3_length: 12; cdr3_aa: ASSKGDSDYGYT
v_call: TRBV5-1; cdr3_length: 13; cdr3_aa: ASSSGQGRLETQY
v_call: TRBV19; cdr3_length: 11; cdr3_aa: ASSFRGNTEAF
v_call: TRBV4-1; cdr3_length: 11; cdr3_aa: ASSQDVEYGYT
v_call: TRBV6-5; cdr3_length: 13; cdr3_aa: ASNLGQGLGQPQH
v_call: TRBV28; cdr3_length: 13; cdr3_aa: ASSFNDREVYGYT
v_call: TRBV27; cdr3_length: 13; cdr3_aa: ASRTTSGRTYEQY
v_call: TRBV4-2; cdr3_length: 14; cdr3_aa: ASSQDRGSPNEKLF
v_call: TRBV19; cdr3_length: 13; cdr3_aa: ASSLGTGYTAEAF
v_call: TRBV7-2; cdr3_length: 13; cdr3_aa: ASSPLQGGGNTIY
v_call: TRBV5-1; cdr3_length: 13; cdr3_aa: ASTRTSGGYNEQF
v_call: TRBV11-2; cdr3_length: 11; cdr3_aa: ASSQQMNTEAF
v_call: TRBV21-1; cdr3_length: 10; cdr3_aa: ASNDTSYGYT